What follows are 22 T cell receptor beta chains derived from one specimen sequenced in a study of breast tumors, draining lymph nodes, adjacent tissues. Axillary draining lymph nodes of breast cancer patients supplied the node samples. TCRdb reprocessed the multiplex PCR reads with MiXCR, giving one entry per CDR3 protein. The repertoire holds 170,000 or so distinct CDR3 sequences, with about 30% as singletons. Sequenced: axillary lymph node tissue. The receptor set was obtained from a female donor with breast cancer. Some clones in this sample may be carry-over from other donors' samples.

This clonotype came up many times. The genes are TRBV5-1 and TRBJ2-5; D unresolved. V was cut by 6 bases and J by 5 bases, with 8 bases left in between. Germline values: CDR1 SGHRS, CDR2 YFSETQ. The CDR3 has 11 amino acids. The CDR3 nucleotides are TGCGCCAGCAAGGGCTTGGAGACCCAGTACTTC. Translation gives CASKGLETQYF. Full variable domain (rest looked up from reference TRBV5-1 and TRBJ2-5): KAGVTQTPRYLIKTRGQQVTLSCSPISGHRSVSWYQQTPGQGLQFLFEYFSETQRNKGNFPGRFSGRQFSNSRSEMNVSTLELGDSALYLCASKGLETQYFGPGTRLLVL.

The table lists this clonotype with many counts. Here the CDR3 DNA reads TGTGCCAGCAGTTTGCTAGCGGGGCCTACACAGGAGCAGTTCTTC. Protein: CASSLLAGPTQEQFF. This chain joins TRBV6-5 and TRBJ2-1, with 9 nucleotides matching TRBD2. V was pared by 4 bases and J by 10 bases, with 11 bases of the junction left unmatched. The CDR3 is 15 amino acids. Germline values: CDR1 MNHEY, CDR2 SVGAGI.

Concerning this clonotype: The junction shows a germline mismatch at one end, possibly a read error. The chain links TRBV12-3 or TRBV12-4 to TRBJ2-7; D unclear. The CDR3 is 15 amino acids. CDR3 DNA sequence: TGTGCCAGCAGTTTGAGTGGGTGCTGGAGATACGTGCAGTACTTC. It encodes CASSLSGCWRYVQYF.

The gene calls are TRBV11-2 and TRBJ2-5; D is perhaps TRBD1 or TRBD2 (5 bases each). V was pared by 2 bases and J by 7 bases, with 17 bases between. CDR1 SGHAT and CDR2 FQNNGV come from the germline V gene. The CDR3 has 15 amino acids. The CDR3 DNA is TGTGCCAGCAGCTTACTCCCCGGGGCGCCGGGGACCCAGTACTTC. Translated, it gives CASSLLPGAPGTQYF.

The sample holds many counts of this clonotype. The chain joins TRBV9 to TRBJ2-1, with D maybe TRBD1 (5 bases). CDR1 SGDLS and CDR2 YYNGEE come from the germline V gene. The CDR3 totals 15 residues. The germline V and J ends were trimmed by 4 bases and 4 bases, with 15 bases remaining between them. The CDR3, as DNA: TGTGCCAGCAGCCCCCAGGGTGTAGGGTACAATGAGCAGTTCTTC. It codes for CASSPQGVGYNEQFF. Using reference TRBV9 and TRBJ2-1 for the parts outside the CDR3, the full variable domain is DSGVTQTPKHLITATGQRVTLRCSPRSGDLSVYWYQQSLDQGLQFLIQYYNGEERAKGNILERFSAQQFPDLHSELNLSSLELGDSALYFCASSPQGVGYNEQFFGPGTRLTVL.

The chain has TRBV6-6 and TRBJ1-2; no clear D gene. From germline, CDR1 is MNHNY and CDR2 SVGAGI (reference sequence). V dropped 6 bases and J dropped 4 bases, with 21 bases sitting between them. This CDR3 comprises 16 residues. CDR3 region: CASRAYNSTNGYGYTF. The CDR3 bases are TGTGCCAGCAGGGCGTATAATTCGACAAATGGCTATGGCTACACCTTC.

This clonotype was observed at least ten times. The chain couples TRBV20-1 to TRBJ1-2; D gene unclear. Trimming took off 0 bases at V and 4 bases at J, with 15 bases between the two ends. The germline V gene encodes CDR1 DFQATT and CDR2 SNEGSKA (reference sequence). The CDR3 consists of 15 residues. The DNA of the CDR3 is TGCAGTGCTAGAGATTTTGGCAGAGTAAGCTATGGCTACACCTTC. Protein sequence: CSARDFGRVSYGYTF.

J is TRBJ2-7 and V is TRBV25-1, with a possible D match to TRBD2 (6 bases). V lost 3 bases and J 3 bases, leaving 9 bases between the germline ends. The CDR3 has 13 residues. The germline V gene encodes CDR1 MGHDK and CDR2 SYGVNS. The DNA of the CDR3 is TGTGCCAGCAGTGAGGGGGGTTACTACGAGCAGTACTTC. It translates to CASSEGGYYEQYF.

This clonotype has more than one count but fewer than ten. This chain joins TRBV6-2 or TRBV6-3 and TRBJ1-2; D ambiguous. V shed 4 bases and J shed 2 bases, with 11 bases lying between them. This CDR3 has 14 amino acids. Germline CDR1 and CDR2: MNHEY and SVGEGT. This chain's CDR3 is CASSFPGFNYGYTF. As DNA, the CDR3 is TGTGCCAGCAGTTTTCCGGGGTTCAACTATGGCTACACCTTC.

The chain employs TRBV19 and TRBJ2-1; TRBD2 aligns across 8 bases. This CDR3 spans 19 amino acids. V gave up 3 bases and J gave up 2 bases; unmatched junction bases: 15. Germline V CDR1 and CDR2: LNHDA, SQIVND (reference sequence). DNA of the CDR3: TGTGCCAGTAGTATGCCGATCGGCTTAGCGGGATCCGCCTACAATGAGCAGTTCTTC. Translating it yields CASSMPIGLAGSAYNEQFF.

This clonotype was seen ten or more times. This sequence joins TRBV11-2 and TRBJ2-7; no reliable D call. Germline CDR1 is SGHAT and CDR2 is FQNNGV. Between the trimmed V and J ends, which lost 5 bases and 0 bases, there was a span of 2 bases. The CDR3 has 11 residues. The CDR3 nucleotides are TGTGCCAGCAGCCCCTCCTACGAGCAGTACTTC. Its protein product is CASSPSYEQYF.

About this clonotype: This CDR3 is missing its conserved last phenylalanine or tryptophan, likely due to a read error. The DNA is omitted, as the CDR3 cannot be located on it reliably, and the CDR3 follows TCRdb's listing. The chain recombines TRBV6-5 with TRBJ1-4. The CDR3 sequence runs 8 residues, both termini included. The germline gives CDR1 MNHEY, CDR2 SVGAGI. CDR3 amino acids: CASSYSGV.

J is TRBJ2-3 and V is TRBV29-1; TRBD1 or TRBD2 may be the D gene (5 bases each). The CDR3 has 11 amino acids. Trimming stripped 7 bases from V and 2 bases from J, with 7 bases between. CDR1 and CDR2 from the germline V gene are SQVTM and ANQGSEA. The CDR3 spells CSGGNTDTQYF. The DNA of the CDR3 is TGCAGCGGGGGGAACACAGATACGCAGTATTTT.

CDR3 in DNA: TGTGCCAGCAGCTTAAGGGGTCCTTACAATGAGCAGTTCTTC. Its protein product is CASSLRGPYNEQFF. This sequence joins TRBV11-3 and TRBJ2-1; a possible D gene is TRBD1 (5 bases). The V and J ends lost 2 bases and 4 bases respectively, with 9 bases between them. Germline V gene sequence: CDR1 SGHNT, CDR2 YENEEA. The CDR3 runs to 14 residues.

As for this clonotype: This clone may be a read error of a much larger clone one base away. The CDR3 DNA reads TGCAGTGCTAGAGATCTAAACGACCCGGCCAGACTATTCACAGATACGCAGTATTTT. Its protein is CSARDLNDPARLFTDTQYF. The V call is TRBV20-1, the J call TRBJ2-3; maybe TRBD2 (5 bases). From germline, CDR1 is DFQATT and CDR2 SNEGSKA (reference sequence). There are 19 residues in the CDR3. V lost 0 bases and J lost 2, with 24 bases in between.

This clonotype appeared many times. V and J are TRBV14 and TRBJ1-2; no definite D call. CDR3 length: 12 residues. Trimming removed 3 bases at V and 4 bases at J, with 6 bases between. The germline V gene has CDR1 SGHDN and CDR2 FVKESK. In nucleotides, the CDR3 is TGTGCCAGCAGCCAGGGCTTCTATGGCTACACCTTC. Amino acids: CASSQGFYGYTF.

This sequence joins TRBV10-3 and TRBJ1-4; D is possibly TRBD1 (5 bases). Between the trimmed V and J ends, which lost 0 bases and 5 bases, there was a span of 16 bases. Germline assignment: CDR1 ENHRY and CDR2 SYGVKD. The CDR3 contains 17 residues. The CDR3: CAISESLAGGDNEKLFF. In DNA form, the CDR3 reads TGTGCCATCAGTGAGTCATTAGCGGGAGGGGACAATGAAAAACTGTTTTTT.

Concerning this clonotype: A junction boundary mismatches the germline segment, possibly from a read error. The rearrangement joins TRBV7-8 to TRBJ2-5, with TRBD2 identical over 8 bases. This CDR3 is built from 15 residues. From germline, CDR1 is SGHVS and CDR2 FQNEAQ. As DNA, the CDR3 is TGTGCCAGCAGCTTGGGAGGCGGGGGGCAAGAAGCCCAATACTTC. Its translation is CASSLGGGGQEAQYF.

This chain links TRBV10-3 with TRBJ2-5; 9 bases align to TRBD1. CDR3 size: 14 residues. Germline CDR1 reads ENHRY; CDR2 reads SYGVKD. V dropped 2 bases and J dropped 10; count of bases not matched to a gene: 8. The CDR3 DNA reads TGTGCCATCAGTGAGCCGGACAGGGGAGGGGGCCAGTACTTC. Amino acid sequence: CAISEPDRGGGQYF.

This clonotype was observed at least ten times. This sequence joins TRBV7-2 and TRBJ2-7, with D perhaps matching TRBD1 (5 bases). Trimming left V 5 bases short and J 5 bases short, with 16 bases between. This CDR3 has 14 residues. CDR1 is SGHTA and CDR2 is FQGNSA in the germline V gene. Here the CDR3 reads CASSHPGHINEQYF. Here the CDR3 DNA reads TGTGCCAGCAGCCACCCTGGACATATAAACGAGCAGTACTTC. The whole variable domain, remainder taken from reference TRBV7-2 and TRBJ2-7, is GAGVSQSPSNKVTEKGKDVELRCDPISGHTALYWYRQSLGQGLEFLIYFQGNSAPDKSGLPSDRFSAERTGGSVSTLTIQRTQQEDSAVYLCASSHPGHINEQYFGPGTRLTVT.

This clonotype was detected only a few times. The rearrangement links TRBV6-2 or TRBV6-3 to TRBJ2-7, with TRBD2 as a possible D gene (5 bases). V was pared by 7 bases and J by 5 bases, with 18 bases between. The CDR3 runs 14 residues. Per germline, CDR1 MNHEY and CDR2 SVGEGT. The CDR3 loop is CASIEGTSTHEQYF. For the CDR3, the DNA is TGTGCCAGCATAGAGGGCACTAGTACCCACGAGCAGTACTTC.

This clonotype was recorded at least ten times. The J gene is TRBJ1-5, the V gene TRBV7-8, with no clear D. V was clipped by 2 bases and J by 7 bases, with 15 bases between them. The CDR3 is 15 amino acids. Germline lookup yields CDR1 SGHVS and CDR2 FQNEAQ. In DNA, the CDR3 is TGTGCCAGCAGCTTATCTGGCCAGGTAGGACAGCCCCAGCATTTT. It yields the protein CASSLSGQVGQPQHF.